This T cell receptor (beta chain) emerged from a study of T cells in Graves' hyperthyroidism and ophthalmopathy. Subjects with ophthalmopathy showed a Clinical Activity Score no lower than 3, a NOSPECS grade no lower than 4, and a duration shorter than 3 months. Diagnoses used clinical symptoms, serum thyroxine and TRAb, thyroid ultrasound and orbital computed tomography. J lost 13 bases, V lost 5 bases, and 3 bases had no gene match. Germline CDR1 and CDR2: SGHRS and YFSETQ. CDR3 length: 10 amino acids. Amplification yielded TCR beta CDR3 regions, with RNA transcripts as the source. RT-PCR in the first round (using the HTBI primer set) targeted the TCR CDR3. TCRdb fed the multiplex PCR reads into MiXCR, producing one record per CDR3 protein. The sample consists of roughly 650,000 distinct CDR3 sequences, around 16% of them appearing once. This clonotype has only one observation.

Sequenced sample: blood. This receptor was obtained from a woman aged 40 to 49 with Graves' ophthalmopathy. The V call is TRBV5-1, the J call TRBJ2-5; 9 bases are a match to TRBD2. CDR3 sequence (DNA): TGCGCCAGCAGTCCGCGGGGGGGGTACTTC. This sequence encodes CASSPRGGYF.